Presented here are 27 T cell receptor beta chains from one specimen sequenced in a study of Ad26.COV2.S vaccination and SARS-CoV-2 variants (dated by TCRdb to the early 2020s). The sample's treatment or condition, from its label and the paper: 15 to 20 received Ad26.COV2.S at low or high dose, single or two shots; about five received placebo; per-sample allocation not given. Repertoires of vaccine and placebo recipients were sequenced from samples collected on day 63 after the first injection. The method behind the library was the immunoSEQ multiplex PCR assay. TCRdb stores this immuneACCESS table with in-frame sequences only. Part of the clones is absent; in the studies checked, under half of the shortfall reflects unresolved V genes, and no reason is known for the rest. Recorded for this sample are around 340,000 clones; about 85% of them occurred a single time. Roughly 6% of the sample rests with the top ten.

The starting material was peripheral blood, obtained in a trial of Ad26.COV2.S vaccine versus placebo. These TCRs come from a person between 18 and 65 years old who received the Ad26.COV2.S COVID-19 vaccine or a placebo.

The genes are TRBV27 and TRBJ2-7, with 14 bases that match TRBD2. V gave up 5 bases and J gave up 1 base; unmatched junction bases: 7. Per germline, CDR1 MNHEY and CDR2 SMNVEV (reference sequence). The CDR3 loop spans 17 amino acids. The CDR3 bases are TGTGCCAGCAGTCCACGACTAGCGGGAGGGGCTTCCTACGAGCAGTACTTC. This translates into CASSPRLAGGASYEQYF.

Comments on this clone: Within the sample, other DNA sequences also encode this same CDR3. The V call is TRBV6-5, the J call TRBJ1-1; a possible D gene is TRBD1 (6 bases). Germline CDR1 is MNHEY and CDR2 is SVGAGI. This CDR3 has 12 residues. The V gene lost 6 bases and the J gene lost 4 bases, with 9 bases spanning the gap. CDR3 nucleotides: TGTGCCAGCAGCCGAGGGGGCACTGAAGCTTTCTTT. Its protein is CASSRGGTEAFF.

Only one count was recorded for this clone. CDR3 sequence: CASIGRKLEAFF. The CDR3 DNA reads as TGTGCCAGCATAGGAAGGAAACTTGAAGCTTTCTTT. The V and J genes are TRBV25-1 and TRBJ1-1, with D unresolved. The CDR3 is made up of 12 amino acids. CDR1 and CDR2 (germline): MGHDK, SYGVNS. V lost 7 bases, J lost 7 bases, and 13 bases lay in between.

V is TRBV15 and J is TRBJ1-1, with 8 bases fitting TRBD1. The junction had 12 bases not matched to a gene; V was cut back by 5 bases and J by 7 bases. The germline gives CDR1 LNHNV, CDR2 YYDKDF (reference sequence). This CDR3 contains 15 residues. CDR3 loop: CATSGNRGGSNEAFF. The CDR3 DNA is TGTGCCACCAGCGGAAACAGGGGGGGTAGTAATGAAGCTTTCTTT.

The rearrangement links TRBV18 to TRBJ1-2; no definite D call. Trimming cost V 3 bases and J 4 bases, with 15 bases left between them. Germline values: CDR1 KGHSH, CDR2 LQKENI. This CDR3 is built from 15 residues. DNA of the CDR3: TGTGCCAGCTCACCCGGCCTCGGTCAGCCCTATGGCTACACCTTC. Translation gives CASSPGLGQPYGYTF.

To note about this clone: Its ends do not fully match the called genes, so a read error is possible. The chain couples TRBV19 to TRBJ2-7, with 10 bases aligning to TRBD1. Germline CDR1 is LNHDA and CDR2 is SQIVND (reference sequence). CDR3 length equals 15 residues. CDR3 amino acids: CATSSSGTGVNEQYF. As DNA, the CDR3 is TGTGCCACTAGTTCCTCGGGGACAGGGGTCAACGAGCAGTACTTC.

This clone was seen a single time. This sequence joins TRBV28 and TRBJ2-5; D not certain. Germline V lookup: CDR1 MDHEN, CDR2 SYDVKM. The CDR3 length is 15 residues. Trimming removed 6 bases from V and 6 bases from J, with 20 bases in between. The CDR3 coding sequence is TGTGCCAGCAGGCCCTCGCCCGAGCGCGGAAAGACCCAGTACTTC. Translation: CASRPSPERGKTQYF.

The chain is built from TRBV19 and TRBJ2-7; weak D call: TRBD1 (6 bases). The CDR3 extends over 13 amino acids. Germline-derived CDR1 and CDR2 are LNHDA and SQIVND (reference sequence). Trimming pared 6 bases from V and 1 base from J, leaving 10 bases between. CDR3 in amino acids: CASRVQGSYEQYF. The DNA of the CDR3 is TGTGCCAGTAGGGTACAGGGATCCTACGAGCAGTACTTC. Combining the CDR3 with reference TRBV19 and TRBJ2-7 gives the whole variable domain DGGITQSPKYLFRKEGQNVTLSCEQNLNHDAMYWYRQDPGQGLRLIYYSQIVNDFQKGDIAEGYSVSREKKESFPLTVTSAQKNPTAFYLCASRVQGSYEQYFGPGTRLTVT.

Here the CDR3 DNA reads TGTGCCTGGAGTGTAATCGGGACAGGGACCCCCCTCCACTTT. Its translation: CAWSVIGTGTPLHF. The chain is built from TRBV30 and TRBJ1-6, with 9 positions matching TRBD1. The germline gives CDR1 GTSNPN, CDR2 SVGIG (reference sequence). The CDR3 is made up of 14 amino acids. V lost 0 bases, J lost 13 bases, and 7 bases stayed unmatched. The full variable domain, in which reference TRBV30 and TRBJ1-6 provide the parts outside the CDR3, is SQTIHQWPATLVQPVGSPLSLECTVEGTSNPNLYWYRQAAGRGLQLLFYSVGIGQISSEVPQNLSASRPQDRQFILSSKKLLLSDSGFYLCAWSVIGTGTPLHFGNGTRLTVT.

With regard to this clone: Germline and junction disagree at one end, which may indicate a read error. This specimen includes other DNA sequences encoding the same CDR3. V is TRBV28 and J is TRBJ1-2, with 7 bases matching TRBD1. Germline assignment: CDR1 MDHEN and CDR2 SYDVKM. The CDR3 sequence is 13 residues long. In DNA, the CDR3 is TGTGCCAGCAGGGACGGGACAGTGGGTGGCTACACTTTC. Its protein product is CASRDGTVGGYTF.

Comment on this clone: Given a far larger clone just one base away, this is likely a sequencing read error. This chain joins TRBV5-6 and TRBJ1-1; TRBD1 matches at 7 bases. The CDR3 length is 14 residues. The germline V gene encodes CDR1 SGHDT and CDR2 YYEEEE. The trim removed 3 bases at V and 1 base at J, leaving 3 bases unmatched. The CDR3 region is CASSSGTENTEAFF. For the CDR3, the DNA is TGTGCCAGCAGCTCCGGGACAGAGAACACTGAAGCTTTCTTT.

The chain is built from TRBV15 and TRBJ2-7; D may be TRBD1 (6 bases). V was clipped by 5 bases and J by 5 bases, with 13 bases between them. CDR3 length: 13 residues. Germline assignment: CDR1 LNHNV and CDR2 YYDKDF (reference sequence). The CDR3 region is CATSGNYRDEQYF. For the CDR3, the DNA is TGTGCCACCAGCGGCAACTACAGGGACGAGCAGTACTTC.

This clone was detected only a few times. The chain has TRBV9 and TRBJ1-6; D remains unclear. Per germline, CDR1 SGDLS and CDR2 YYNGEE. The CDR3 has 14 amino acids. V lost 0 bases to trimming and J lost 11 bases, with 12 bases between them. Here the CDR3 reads CASSVGTAAAPLHF. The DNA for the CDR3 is TGTGCCAGCAGCGTAGGGACCGCCGCTGCACCCCTCCACTTT.

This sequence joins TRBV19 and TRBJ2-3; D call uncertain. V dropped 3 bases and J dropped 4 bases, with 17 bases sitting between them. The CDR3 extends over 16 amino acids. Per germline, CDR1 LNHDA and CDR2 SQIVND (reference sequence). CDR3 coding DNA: TGTGCCAGTAGTATCGGTGGGTCTCTTAGGGCAGATACGCAGTATTTT. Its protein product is CASSIGGSLRADTQYF.

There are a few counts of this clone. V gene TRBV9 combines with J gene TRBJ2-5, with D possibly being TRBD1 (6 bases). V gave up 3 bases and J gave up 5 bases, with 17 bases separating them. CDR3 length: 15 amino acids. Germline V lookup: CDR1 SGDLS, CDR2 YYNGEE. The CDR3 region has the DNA TGTGCCAGCAGCGGCTCAGGCAGGGGATGGGAGACCCAGTACTTC. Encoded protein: CASSGSGRGWETQYF.

CDR3: CATSRDGGAAYGYTF. The DNA for the CDR3 is TGTGCCACCAGCAGAGATGGCGGTGCGGCCTATGGCTACACCTTC. The rearrangement uses TRBV15 and TRBJ1-2; D unresolved. This CDR3 has 15 residues. From germline, CDR1 is LNHNV and CDR2 YYDKDF (reference sequence). Trimming shortened V by 0 bases and J by 4 bases, and 12 bases separated the two germline ends.

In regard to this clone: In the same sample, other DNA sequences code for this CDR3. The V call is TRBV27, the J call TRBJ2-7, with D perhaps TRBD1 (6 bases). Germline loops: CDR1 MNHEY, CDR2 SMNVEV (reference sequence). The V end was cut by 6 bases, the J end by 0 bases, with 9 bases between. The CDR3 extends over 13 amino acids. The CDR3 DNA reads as TGTGCCAGCAGCCCAGGGGCCTCCTACGAGCAGTACTTC. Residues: CASSPGASYEQYF.

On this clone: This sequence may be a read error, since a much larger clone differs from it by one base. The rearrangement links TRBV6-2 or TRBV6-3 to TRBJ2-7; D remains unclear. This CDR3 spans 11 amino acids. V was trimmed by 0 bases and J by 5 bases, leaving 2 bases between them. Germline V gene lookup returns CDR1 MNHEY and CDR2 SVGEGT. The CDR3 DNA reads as TGTGCCAGCAGTTACTCGCACGAGCAGTACTTC. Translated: CASSYSHEQYF.

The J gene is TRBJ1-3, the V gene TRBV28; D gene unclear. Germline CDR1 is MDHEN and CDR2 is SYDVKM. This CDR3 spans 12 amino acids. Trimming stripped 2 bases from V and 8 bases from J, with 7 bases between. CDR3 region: CASSLATHTIYF. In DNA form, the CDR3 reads TGTGCCAGCAGTTTAGCGACGCACACCATATATTTT.

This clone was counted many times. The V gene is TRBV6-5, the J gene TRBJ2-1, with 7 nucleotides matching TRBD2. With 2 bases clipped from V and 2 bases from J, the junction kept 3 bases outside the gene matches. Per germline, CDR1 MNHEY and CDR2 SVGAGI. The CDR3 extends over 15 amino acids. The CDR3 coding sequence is TGTGCCAGCAGTTACGACGCGGGAGCCTACAATGAGCAGTTCTTC. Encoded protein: CASSYDAGAYNEQFF.

The CDR3 loop reads CASSRRDGDGYTF. The CDR3 DNA reads as TGTGCCAGCTCACGACGAGATGGGGACGGCTACACCTTC. This chain uses TRBV18 with TRBJ1-2; a weak D match, TRBD1 (5 bases). CDR3 size: 13 residues. V lost 4 bases to trimming and J lost 8 bases, with 14 bases between them. CDR1 and CDR2 from the germline V gene are KGHSH and LQKENI.

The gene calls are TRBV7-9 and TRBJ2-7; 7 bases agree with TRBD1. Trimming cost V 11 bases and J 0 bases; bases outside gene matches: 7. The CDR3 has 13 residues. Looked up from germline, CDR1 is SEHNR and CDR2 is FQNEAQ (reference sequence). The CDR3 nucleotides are TGTGCCGGGGCCAGACAGGGCTCCTACGAGCAGTACTTC. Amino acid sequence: CAGARQGSYEQYF.

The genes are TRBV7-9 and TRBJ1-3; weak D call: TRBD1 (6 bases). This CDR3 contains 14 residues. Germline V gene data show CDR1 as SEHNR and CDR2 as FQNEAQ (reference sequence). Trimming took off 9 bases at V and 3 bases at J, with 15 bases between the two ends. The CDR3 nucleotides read TGTGCCAGGGGAGTTACGGACAGTGGAAACACCATATATTTT. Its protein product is CARGVTDSGNTIYF.

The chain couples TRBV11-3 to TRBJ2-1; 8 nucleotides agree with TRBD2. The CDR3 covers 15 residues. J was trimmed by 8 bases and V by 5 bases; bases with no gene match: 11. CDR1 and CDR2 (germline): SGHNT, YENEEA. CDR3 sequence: CASSPRGTSLYEQFF. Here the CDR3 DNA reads TGTGCCAGCAGCCCACGGGGGACTAGTTTGTATGAGCAGTTCTTC.

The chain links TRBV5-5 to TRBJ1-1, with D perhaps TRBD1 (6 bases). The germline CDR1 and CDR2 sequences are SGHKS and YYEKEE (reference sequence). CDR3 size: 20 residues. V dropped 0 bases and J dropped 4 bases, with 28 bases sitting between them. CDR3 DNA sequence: TGTGCCAGCAGCTTGGCTATTGGACAGCTCAGTTTCTTTCTTCGCACTGAAGCTTTCTTT. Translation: CASSLAIGQLSFFLRTEAFF.

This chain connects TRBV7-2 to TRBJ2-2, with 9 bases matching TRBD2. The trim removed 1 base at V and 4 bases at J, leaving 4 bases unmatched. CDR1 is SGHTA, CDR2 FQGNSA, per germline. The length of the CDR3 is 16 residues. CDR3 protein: CASSLDSGGLTGELFF. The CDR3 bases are TGTGCCAGCAGCTTAGATAGCGGGGGTCTCACCGGGGAGCTGTTTTTT.

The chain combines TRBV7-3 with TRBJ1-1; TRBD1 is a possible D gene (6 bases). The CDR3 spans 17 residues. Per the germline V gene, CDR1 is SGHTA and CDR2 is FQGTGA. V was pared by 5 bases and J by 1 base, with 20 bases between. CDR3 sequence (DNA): TGTGCCAGCAGCCCTACGACAGGAGCGAGGCAGAACACTGAAGCTTTCTTT. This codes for CASSPTTGARQNTEAFF.